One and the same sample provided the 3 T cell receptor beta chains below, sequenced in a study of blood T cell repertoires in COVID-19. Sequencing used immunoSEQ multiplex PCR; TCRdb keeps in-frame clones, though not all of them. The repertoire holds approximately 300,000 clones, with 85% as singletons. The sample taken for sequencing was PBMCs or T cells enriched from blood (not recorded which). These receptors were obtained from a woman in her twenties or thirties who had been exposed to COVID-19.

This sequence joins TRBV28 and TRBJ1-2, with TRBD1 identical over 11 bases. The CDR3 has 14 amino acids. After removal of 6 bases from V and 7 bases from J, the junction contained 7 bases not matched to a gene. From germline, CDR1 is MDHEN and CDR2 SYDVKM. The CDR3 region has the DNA TGTGCCAGCAGCTACGGACAGGGGGCTTTTGGCTACACCTTC. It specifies CASSYGQGAFGYTF.

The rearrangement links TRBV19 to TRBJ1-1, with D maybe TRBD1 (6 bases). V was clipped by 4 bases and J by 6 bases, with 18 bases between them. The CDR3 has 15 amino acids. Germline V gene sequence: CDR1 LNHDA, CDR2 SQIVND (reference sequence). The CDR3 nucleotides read TGTGCCAGTAGTACGGGGGGCGGAATGGGTTCTGAAGCTTTCTTT. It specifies CASSTGGGMGSEAFF.

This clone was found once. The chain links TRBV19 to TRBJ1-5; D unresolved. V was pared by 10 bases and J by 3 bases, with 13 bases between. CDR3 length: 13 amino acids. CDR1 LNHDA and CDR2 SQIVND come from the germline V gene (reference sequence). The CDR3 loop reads CAIGRETNQPQHF. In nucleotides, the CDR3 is TGTGCCATTGGGCGGGAGACCAATCAGCCCCAGCATTTT.